The 28 T cell receptor beta chains listed next were all sequenced from one sample in a study of T cell responses to AZD1222 COVID-19 vaccine. Clones were sequenced by immunoSEQ multiplex PCR, and TCRdb holds only the in-frame ones, with some missing. Seen here are roughly 140,000 clones, about 91% observed once, and the top ten hold roughly 3.5%. This sample comprised peripheral blood, obtained on day 0 of MenACWY control vaccination. These receptors were obtained from an adult in good health.

This clone appeared a single time. Other DNA sequences in the same sample also yield this CDR3. The rearrangement joins TRBV5-1 to TRBJ1-3; TRBD1 matches at 7 bases. The CDR3 is 14 amino acids. V was pared by 7 bases and J by 4 bases, with 8 bases of the junction left unmatched. CDR1 is SGHRS and CDR2 is YFSETQ in the germline V gene. The CDR3: CASSPGTAGNTIYF. CDR3 nucleotide sequence: TGCGCCAGCTCCCCCGGGACAGCGGGAAACACCATATATTTT.

This clone was seen a few times. V is TRBV2 and J is TRBJ1-5; D not certain. V was cut by 5 bases and J by 5 bases, with 10 bases left in between. From germline, CDR1 is SNHLY and CDR2 FYNNEI. The CDR3 consists of 13 residues. The DNA of the CDR3 is TGTGCCAGCAGTAGGAGCGGAGATCAGCCCCAGCATTTT. It yields the protein CASSRSGDQPQHF.

The chain recombines TRBV10-3 with TRBJ1-1; 10 bases agree with TRBD1. Germline trimming cut 6 bases from V and 1 base from J; bases unmatched to any gene: 5. CDR1 and CDR2 (germline): ENHRY, SYGVKD. This CDR3 comprises 15 residues. The CDR3 region has the DNA TGTGCCATCAGGGGGGACAGGGGAGGGAACACTGAAGCTTTCTTT. Amino acids: CAIRGDRGGNTEAFF.

The chain uses TRBV27 and TRBJ1-2, with D unresolved. V was trimmed by 6 bases and J by 8 bases, leaving 16 bases between them. Per the germline V gene, CDR1 is MNHEY and CDR2 is SMNVEV (reference sequence). The CDR3 is 13 amino acids. The CDR3 DNA reads TGTGCCAGCAGCTCATCAACTTGGTTCGGCTACACCTTC. This encodes CASSSSTWFGYTF.

This rearrangement joins TRBV3-1 (or the pseudogene TRBV3-2) to TRBJ1-2; tentative D call: TRBD1 (6 bases). CDR1 and CDR2 (germline): LGHDT, YNNKEL (reference sequence). The CDR3 sequence is 12 residues long. Trimming pared 4 bases from V and 7 bases from J, leaving 10 bases between. The CDR3 DNA follows: TGTGCCAGCAGCCTACAGGGAAGTGGCTACACCTTC. Its protein is CASSLQGSGYTF.

This rearrangement joins TRBV9 to TRBJ2-7; D not certain. Trimming left V 0 bases short and J 2 bases short, with 12 bases between. Germline values: CDR1 SGDLS, CDR2 YYNGEE. This CDR3 contains 15 residues. As DNA, the CDR3 is TGTGCCAGCAGCGTAGGCCTGGGTGCCCCCTACGAGCAGTACTTC. It specifies CASSVGLGAPYEQYF.

The chain carries TRBV5-8 and TRBJ2-2; possibly TRBD2 for D (5 bases). V was cut by 2 bases and J by 5 bases, with 13 bases left in between. The CDR3 has 15 amino acids. In germline, CDR1 is SGHTS, CDR2 YDEGEE. This CDR3 is CASSFREPRTGELFF. For the CDR3, the DNA is TGTGCCAGCAGCTTCCGGGAACCGCGGACCGGGGAGCTGTTTTTT.

The chain combines TRBV2 with TRBJ1-1; 10 bases align to TRBD1. Germline CDR1 reads SNHLY; CDR2 reads FYNNEI. The CDR3 is 14 residues long. Losses at the gene ends were 6 bases for V and 1 base for J; bases not matched to a gene: 2. CDR3: CASRRQGANTEAFF. DNA for the CDR3: TGTGCCAGCAGGAGACAGGGGGCGAACACTGAAGCTTTCTTT.

This rearrangement joins TRBV29-1 to TRBJ2-3; unclear D gene. The CDR3 totals 14 residues. Trimming shortened V by 7 bases and J by 0 bases, and 14 bases separated the two germline ends. Germline V gene lookup returns CDR1 SQVTM and CDR2 ANQGSEA. The CDR3 protein is CSATDWLSTDTQYF. The CDR3, as DNA: TGCAGCGCCACCGACTGGTTAAGCACAGATACGCAGTATTTT.

The chain combines TRBV3-1 (or the pseudogene TRBV3-2) with TRBJ2-5; 8 bases align to TRBD1. Trimming cost V 5 bases and J 0 bases; bases outside gene matches: 11. The CDR3 spans 17 residues. Germline V CDR1 and CDR2: LGHDT, YNNKEL (reference sequence). The CDR3 protein is CASSGSRRQGNQETQYF. As DNA, the CDR3 is TGTGCCAGCAGCGGAAGCCGCAGACAGGGGAACCAAGAGACCCAGTACTTC.

The rearrangement joins TRBV4-1 to TRBJ2-7; TRBD1 matches at 7 bases. Losses at the gene ends were 3 bases for V and 1 base for J; bases not matched to a gene: 9. Germline V gene data show CDR1 as MGHRA and CDR2 as YSYEKL. There are 16 residues in the CDR3. The CDR3 DNA is TGCGCCAGCAGCCAGAGGGGCAGGGGGAAATCCTACGAGCAGTACTTC. Protein product: CASSQRGRGKSYEQYF.

The J gene is TRBJ2-3, the V gene TRBV5-1; 15 nucleotides match TRBD2. The V gene's germline CDR1 is SGHRS and CDR2 YFSETQ. V lost 2 bases, J lost 1 base, and 8 bases stayed unmatched. The CDR3 is made up of 19 amino acids. Written as DNA, the CDR3 is TGCGCCAGCAGCTTAACAGGACTAGCGGGGGGGCGTCGCACAGATACGCAGTATTTT. As protein: CASSLTGLAGGRRTDTQYF.

The rearrangement uses TRBV7-2 and TRBJ2-4; no reliable D call. Trimming removed 5 bases at V and 11 bases at J, with 19 bases between. CDR1 and CDR2 from the germline V gene are SGHTA and FQGNSA. The CDR3 loop spans 14 amino acids. The chain's CDR3 is CASSGGGAGFLQYF. The DNA of the CDR3 is TGTGCCAGCAGCGGTGGTGGTGCCGGGTTTCTTCAGTACTTC.

The chain uses TRBV5-4 and TRBJ2-7; the D gene is possibly TRBD1 (7 bases). The ends were cut back, 3 bases at V and 1 base at J, with 14 bases in the middle. The length of the CDR3 is 15 residues. CDR1 and CDR2 (germline): SGHNT, YYREEE (reference sequence). CDR3 DNA sequence: TGTGCCAGCAGCTCGTGGGGGGACAGTTCCTACGAGCAGTACTTC. This translates into CASSSWGDSSYEQYF.

In nucleotides, the CDR3 is TGTGCCAGCAGCCAAGATGTGGACTCCGCGCGGGGGCAGTATTTT. This sequence encodes CASSQDVDSARGQYF. The rearrangement links TRBV3-1 (or the pseudogene TRBV3-2) to TRBJ2-3; D is possibly TRBD2 (6 bases). Germline V gene sequence: CDR1 LGHDT, CDR2 YNNKEL (reference sequence). The ends were cut back, 0 bases at V and 11 bases at J, with 18 bases in the middle. The CDR3 contains 15 residues.

The chain combines TRBV7-2 with TRBJ1-2, with unresolved D. CDR1 and CDR2 from the germline V gene are SGHTA and FQGNSA. Trimming took 2 bases from V and 2 from J, leaving 9 bases between them. The CDR3 runs 14 residues. The CDR3 nucleotides are TGTGCCAGCAGCTTATCGCCCGGGAACTATGGCTACACCTTC. This codes for CASSLSPGNYGYTF.

In its sample, this clone was seen once. This chain joins TRBV9 and TRBJ2-5; D gene ambiguous. CDR1 is SGDLS, CDR2 YYNGEE, per germline. Trimming removed 0 bases at V and 5 bases at J, with 11 bases between. This CDR3 is 14 amino acids long. CDR3 protein: CASSVGPIRETQYF. Here the CDR3 DNA reads TGTGCCAGCAGCGTAGGTCCCATCCGGGAGACCCAGTACTTC.

This clone has only a few counts. The chain recombines TRBV28 with TRBJ2-3, with TRBD2 matching 9 bases. J was trimmed by 2 bases and V by 4 bases; bases with no gene match: 4. CDR3 size: 15 residues. Per the germline V gene, CDR1 is MDHEN and CDR2 is SYDVKM. DNA for the CDR3: TGTGCCAGCAGTTCGACTAGCGGACTCACAGATACGCAGTATTTT. Translated, it gives CASSSTSGLTDTQYF.

The chain is built from TRBV7-9 and TRBJ2-7, with D perhaps TRBD2 (6 bases). V was shortened by 5 bases and J by 2 bases, with 10 bases between the two germline ends. The CDR3 has 13 residues. Germline lookup yields CDR1 SEHNR and CDR2 FQNEAQ (reference sequence). The CDR3 DNA reads as TGTGCCAGCAGCCGGGACTTTACCTACGAGCAGTACTTC. Its translation: CASSRDFTYEQYF.

This rearrangement joins TRBV18 to TRBJ2-7; a weak D match, TRBD1 (6 bases). The CDR3 consists of 17 residues. The V end lost 0 bases, the J end lost 0 bases, and 15 bases lay between the germline ends. The germline V gene encodes CDR1 KGHSH and CDR2 LQKENI. As DNA, the CDR3 is TGTGCCAGCTCACCACCGGGGATAGGGGACAACTCCTACGAGCAGTACTTC. Amino acids: CASSPPGIGDNSYEQYF. The entire variable domain, with the rest obtained from reference TRBV18 and TRBJ2-7, is as follows: NAGVMQNPRHLVRRRGQEARLRCSPMKGHSHVYWYRQLPEEGLKFMVYLQKENIIDESGMPKERFSAEFPKEGPSILRIQQVVRGDSAAYFCASSPPGIGDNSYEQYFGPGTRLTVT.

The chain recombines TRBV7-2 with TRBJ2-2; D is ambiguous. The germline V and J ends were trimmed by 3 bases and 0 bases, with 5 bases remaining between them. The germline gives CDR1 SGHTA, CDR2 FQGNSA. The CDR3 has 14 amino acids. CDR3 in DNA: TGTGCCAGCAGCTTTGATACGAACACCGGGGAGCTGTTTTTT. Encoded protein: CASSFDTNTGELFF. Complete variable domain (other parts from reference TRBV7-2 and TRBJ2-2): GAGVSQSPSNKVTEKGKDVELRCDPISGHTALYWYRQSLGQGLEFLIYFQGNSAPDKSGLPSDRFSAERTGGSVSTLTIQRTQQEDSAVYLCASSFDTNTGELFFGEGSRLTVL.

This chain joins TRBV5-5 and TRBJ2-2; D remains unclear. The CDR3 is made up of 14 amino acids. V lost 1 base and J lost 2, with 6 bases in between. Germline-derived CDR1 and CDR2 are SGHKS and YYEKEE (reference sequence). Written as DNA, the CDR3 is TGTGCCAGCAGCTTGACGCGAAACACCGGGGAGCTGTTTTTT. As protein: CASSLTRNTGELFF. The variable domain in full, completed from reference TRBV5-5 and TRBJ2-2, reads DAGVTQSPTHLIKTRGQQVTLRCSPISGHKSVSWYQQVLGQGPQFIFQYYEKEERGRGNFPDRFSARQFPNYSSELNVNALLLGDSALYLCASSLTRNTGELFFGEGSRLTVL.

The rearrangement joins TRBV28 to TRBJ2-1; 8 bases line up with TRBD2. The CDR3 totals 13 residues. Germline values: CDR1 MDHEN, CDR2 SYDVKM. Trimming cost V 4 bases and J 6 bases; bases outside gene matches: 2. CDR3 in DNA: TGTGCCAGCAGTTGGAGCGGGGGCAATGAGCAGTTCTTC. Its protein product is CASSWSGGNEQFF.

This sequence joins TRBV6-5 and TRBJ1-4; no definite D call. The ends were cut back, 4 bases at V and 1 base at J, with 7 bases in the middle. This CDR3 contains 14 residues. Germline CDR1 is MNHEY and CDR2 is SVGAGI. In DNA, the CDR3 is TGTGCCAGCAGTTTCAGAGTAACTAATGAAAAACTGTTTTTT. It specifies CASSFRVTNEKLFF.

The J gene is TRBJ1-1, the V gene TRBV4-1; D remains ambiguous. Germline values: CDR1 MGHRA, CDR2 YSYEKL. V lost 4 bases and J 1 base, leaving 22 bases between the germline ends. The CDR3 is 18 amino acids. CDR3 nucleotide sequence: TGCGCCAGCAGCCGATTCCCAGATGGGTTCGGAGGGAACACTGAAGCTTTCTTT. Translation: CASSRFPDGFGGNTEAFF.

With respect to this clone: At one end, the junction sequence differs from germline, possibly due to a read error. The rearrangement uses TRBV19 and TRBJ1-5, with D uncertain. There are 13 residues in the CDR3. Germline CDR1 is LNHDA and CDR2 is SQIVND (reference sequence). The CDR3 bases are TGTGCCTCGACCGGGTCTAGCGATCAGCCCCAGCATTTT. This gives the protein CASTGSSDQPQHF.

V and J are TRBV6-2 or TRBV6-3 and TRBJ1-2; possible D gene TRBD1, 6 bases. The V and J ends lost 4 bases and 7 bases respectively, with 10 bases between them. The V gene's germline CDR1 is MNHEY and CDR2 SVGEGT. This CDR3 spans 12 amino acids. The CDR3 nucleotides are TGTGCCAGCAGTTCGGGGGGGCTTGGCTACACCTTC. The encoded protein is CASSSGGLGYTF.

This rearrangement joins TRBV24-1 to TRBJ2-3, with 12 bases identical to TRBD2. The CDR3 has 17 amino acids. V shed 4 bases and J 4 bases; nucleotides not matched to a gene: 8. CDR1 KGHDR and CDR2 SFDVKD come from the germline V gene. The CDR3 DNA reads TGTGCCACCAGTGACCACCGACTAGCGGGAGACCCAGATACGCAGTATTTT. This translates into CATSDHRLAGDPDTQYF.